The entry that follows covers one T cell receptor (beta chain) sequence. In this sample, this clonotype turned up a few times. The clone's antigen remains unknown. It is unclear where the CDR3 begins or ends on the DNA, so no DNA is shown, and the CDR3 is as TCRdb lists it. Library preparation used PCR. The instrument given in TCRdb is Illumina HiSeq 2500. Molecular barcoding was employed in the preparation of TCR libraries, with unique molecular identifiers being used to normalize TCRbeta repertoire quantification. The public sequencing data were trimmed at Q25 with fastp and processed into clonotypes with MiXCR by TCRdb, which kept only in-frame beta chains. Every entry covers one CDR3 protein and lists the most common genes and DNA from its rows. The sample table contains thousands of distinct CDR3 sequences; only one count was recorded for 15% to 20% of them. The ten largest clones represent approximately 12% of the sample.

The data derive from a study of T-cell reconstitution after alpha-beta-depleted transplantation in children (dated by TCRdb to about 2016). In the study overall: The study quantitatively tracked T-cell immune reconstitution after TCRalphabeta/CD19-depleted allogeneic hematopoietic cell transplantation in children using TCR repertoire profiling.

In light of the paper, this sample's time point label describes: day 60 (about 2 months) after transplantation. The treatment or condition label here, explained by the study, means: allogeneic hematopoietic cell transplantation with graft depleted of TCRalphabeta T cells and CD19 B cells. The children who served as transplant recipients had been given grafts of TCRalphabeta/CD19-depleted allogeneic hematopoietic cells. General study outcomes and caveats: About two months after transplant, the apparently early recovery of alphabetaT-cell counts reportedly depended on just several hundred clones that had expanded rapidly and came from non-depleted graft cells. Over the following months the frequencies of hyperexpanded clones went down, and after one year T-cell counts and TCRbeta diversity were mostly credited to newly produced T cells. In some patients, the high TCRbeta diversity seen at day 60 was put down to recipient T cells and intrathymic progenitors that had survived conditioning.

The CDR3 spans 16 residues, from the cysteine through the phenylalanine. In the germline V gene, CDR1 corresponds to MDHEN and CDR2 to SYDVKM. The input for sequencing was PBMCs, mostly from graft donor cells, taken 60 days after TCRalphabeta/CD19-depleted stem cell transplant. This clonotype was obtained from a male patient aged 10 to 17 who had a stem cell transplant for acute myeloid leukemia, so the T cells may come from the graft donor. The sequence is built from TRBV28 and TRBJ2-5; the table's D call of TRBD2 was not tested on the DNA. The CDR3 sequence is CASSSSQRGTQETQYF.